A single sample gave rise to the 19 T cell receptor beta chains below, sequenced in a study of T cells in Graves' hyperthyroidism and ophthalmopathy. It was RNA transcripts that yielded the amplified TCR beta CDR3 regions. The HTBI primer set drove a first-round RT-PCR of the TCR CDR3. TCRdb ran MiXCR on the multiplex PCR reads and lists one entry per CDR3 protein. The table has around 340,000 distinct CDR3 sequences, roughly 18% seen once. Material for sequencing was blood. The receptors shown here come from a woman between 35 and 50 years old with Graves' ophthalmopathy.

This clonotype was recorded many times. The rearrangement uses TRBV10-3 and TRBJ1-6; 7 nucleotides match TRBD1. Trimming removed 3 bases from V and 5 bases from J; junction bases left unmatched: 7. CDR3 length equals 16 residues. Germline CDR1 ENHRY, CDR2 SYGVKD. As DNA, the CDR3 is TGTGCCATCAGTGAATCCGGGACAGCTAATAATTCACCCCTCCACTTT. Translation: CAISESGTANNSPLHF.

The sample holds many counts of this clonotype. The V call is TRBV2, the J call TRBJ1-5, with TRBD1 matching over 7 bases. V shed 6 bases, J shed 5 bases, and the junction held 7 bases outside the gene matches. The CDR3 spans 14 residues. Germline V lookup: CDR1 SNHLY, CDR2 FYNNEI. The CDR3 protein is CASRGTVGDQPQHF. CDR3 nucleotides: TGTGCCAGCAGAGGGACAGTAGGGGATCAGCCCCAGCATTTT. The full variable domain, its missing parts supplied by reference TRBV2 and TRBJ1-5, is EPEVTQTPSHQVTQMGQEVILRCVPISNHLYFYWYRQILGQKVEFLVSFYNNEISEKSEIFDDQFSVERPDGSNFTLKIRSTKLEDSAMYFCASRGTVGDQPQHFGDGTRLSIL.

In its sample, this clonotype was seen many times. The chain uses TRBV13 and TRBJ2-2; D is perhaps TRBD1 or TRBD2 (5 bases each). The CDR3 sequence is 16 residues long. Trimming took off 2 bases at V and 4 bases at J, with 14 bases between the two ends. Germline V gene lookup returns CDR1 PRHDT and CDR2 FYEKMQ (reference sequence). CDR3 DNA: TGTGCCAGCAGCTTACGGTGGCCAGGGAGCACCGGGGAGCTGTTTTTT. As protein: CASSLRWPGSTGELFF.

This clonotype came up a few times. The gene calls are TRBV29-1 and TRBJ2-2, with 7 positions matching TRBD2. There are 14 residues in the CDR3. With V trimmed by 8 bases and J by 6 bases, 12 bases remained unmatched. Germline CDR1 and CDR2: SQVTM and ANQGSEA. In DNA form, the CDR3 reads TGCAGCCAATCGGGGGGACTCCTGGCCGGGGAGCTGTTTTTT. Translated, it gives CSQSGGLLAGELFF.

This chain connects TRBV6-2 or TRBV6-3 to TRBJ1-2; possible D gene TRBD1, 6 bases. This CDR3 spans 13 amino acids. With 5 bases removed from V and 6 bases from J, the gap between germline ends came to 13 bases. Germline lookup yields CDR1 MNHEY and CDR2 SVGEGT. CDR3 bases: TGTGCCAGCAGTGATACGGGGGCACATGGCTACACCTTC. Encoded protein: CASSDTGAHGYTF.

Many counts were recorded for this clonotype. The rearrangement links TRBV24-1 to TRBJ1-5, with D hard to call. This CDR3 contains 13 residues. Germline V gene data show CDR1 as KGHDR and CDR2 as SFDVKD. V was trimmed by 4 bases and J by 0 bases, leaving 3 bases between them. The CDR3 nucleotides read TGTGCCACCAGTGAAAATAGCAATCAGCCCCAGCATTTT. It codes for CATSENSNQPQHF.

This clonotype was seen repeatedly, ten times or more. The genes are TRBV7-9 and TRBJ2-5; D call uncertain. This CDR3 comprises 14 residues. Trimming removed 1 base from V and 5 bases from J, with 11 bases in between. Looked up from germline, CDR1 is SEHNR and CDR2 is FQNEAQ (reference sequence). The CDR3 protein is CASSLVLGVETQYF. In DNA form, the CDR3 reads TGTGCCAGCAGCTTAGTTCTGGGTGTGGAGACCCAGTACTTC.

This clonotype occurred many times. This chain joins TRBV9 and TRBJ2-5; D might be TRBD2 (5 bases). The CDR3 spans 14 residues. Per germline, CDR1 SGDLS and CDR2 YYNGEE. V lost 0 bases and J 1 base, leaving 7 bases between the germline ends. The DNA of the CDR3 is TGTGCCAGCAGCGTAGGGGAGACCCAAGAGACCCAGTACTTC. This gives the protein CASSVGETQETQYF.

The table lists this clonotype with many counts. The rearrangement uses TRBV28 and TRBJ2-7; D may match TRBD1 or TRBD2 (5 bases each). V was trimmed by 2 bases and J by 3 bases, leaving 11 bases between them. This CDR3 region has 14 residues. Germline assignment: CDR1 MDHEN and CDR2 SYDVKM. The CDR3 DNA follows: TGTGCCAGCAGTTTACGGGACGGAATCTACGAGCAGTACTTC. Translating it yields CASSLRDGIYEQYF. The variable domain in full, completed from reference TRBV28 and TRBJ2-7, reads DVKVTQSSRYLVKRTGEKVFLECVQDMDHENMFWYRQDPGLGLRLIYFSYDVKMKEKGDIPEGYSVSREKKERFSLILESASTNQTSMYLCASSLRDGIYEQYFGPGTRLTVT.

The chain has TRBV7-2 and TRBJ1-5; no clear D gene. In germline, CDR1 is SGHTA, CDR2 FQGNSA. The V and J ends lost 5 bases and 3 bases respectively, with 14 bases between them. The CDR3 sequence is 15 residues long. The CDR3 reads CASSPDLRDNQPQHF. The CDR3 DNA is TGTGCCAGCAGCCCGGACCTAAGGGACAATCAGCCCCAGCATTTT.

This clonotype came up many times. The chain employs TRBV15 and TRBJ1-1; the match to TRBD1 covers 10 bases. This CDR3 contains 18 residues. Trimming removed 0 bases from V and 0 bases from J; junction bases left unmatched: 7. Germline-derived CDR1 and CDR2 are LNHNV and YYDKDF (reference sequence). In nucleotides, the CDR3 is TGTGCCACCAGCAGAGATCTTAGGACAGGGGGGTTGAACACTGAAGCTTTCTTT. This translates into CATSRDLRTGGLNTEAFF.

In its sample, this clonotype was seen a few times. This may be a read error: a much more frequent sequence differs by one nucleotide. The chain links TRBV28 to TRBJ2-4, with 12 bases fitting TRBD2. V lost 10 bases and J lost 1; bases outside the gene matches: 8. Per germline, CDR1 MDHEN and CDR2 SYDVKM. The CDR3 is 16 residues long. CDR3 sequence: CATLRTSGMAKNIQYF. The CDR3 bases are TGTGCCACCCTCCGGACTAGCGGGATGGCCAAAAACATTCAGTACTTC.

This clonotype was counted at least ten times. The rearrangement uses TRBV19 and TRBJ1-1; possibly TRBD1 for D (6 bases). This CDR3 comprises 14 residues. Germline values: CDR1 LNHDA, CDR2 SQIVND (reference sequence). Deletions cut 6 bases from V and 1 base from J, with 12 bases between. As DNA, the CDR3 is TGTGCCAGTAGAAGCAGGGGCGAGAACACTGAAGCTTTCTTT. Translated, it gives CASRSRGENTEAFF. Using reference TRBV19 and TRBJ1-1 for the parts outside the CDR3, the full variable domain is DGGITQSPKYLFRKEGQNVTLSCEQNLNHDAMYWYRQDPGQGLRLIYYSQIVNDFQKGDIAEGYSVSREKKESFPLTVTSAQKNPTAFYLCASRSRGENTEAFFGQGTRLTVV.

This clonotype was counted at least ten times. This chain joins TRBV5-1 and TRBJ2-6; D may be TRBD2 (5 bases). The CDR3 spans 19 residues. The V end was cut by 2 bases, the J end by 2 bases, with 20 bases between. Germline V gives CDR1 SGHRS, CDR2 YFSETQ. The CDR3 bases are TGCGCCAGCAGCTTTGGTGTCAGCCGGGGTGGGACTGGGGCCAACGTCCTGACTTTC. This translates into CASSFGVSRGGTGANVLTF.

Many counts were recorded for this clonotype. The V and J genes are TRBV11-2 and TRBJ2-5; 13 positions agree with TRBD2. This CDR3 has 16 amino acids. J gave up 5 bases and V 4 bases, and 7 bases lay outside the gene matches. Germline V gene lookup returns CDR1 SGHAT and CDR2 FQNNGV. CDR3 in amino acids: CASSSRLAGGGETQYF. CDR3 coding DNA: TGTGCCAGCAGCTCCAGACTAGCGGGAGGCGGGGAGACCCAGTACTTC. The full variable domain, with the rest looked up from reference TRBV11-2 and TRBJ2-5, is EAGVAQSPRYKIIEKRQSVAFWCNPISGHATLYWYQQILGQGPKLLIQFQNNGVVDDSQLPKDRFSAERLKGVDSTLKIQPAKLEDSAVYLCASSSRLAGGGETQYFGPGTRLLVL.

There are many counts of this clonotype. Its ends do not fully match the called genes, so a read error is possible. The rearrangement links TRBV6-5 to TRBJ2-7; a weak D match, TRBD1 (6 bases). CDR1 and CDR2 from the germline V gene are MNHEY and SVGAGI. The CDR3 runs to 15 residues. The CDR3 protein is CASSYSKGTGYGQYF. In DNA, the CDR3 is TGTGCCAGCAGTTACTCGAAGGGAACAGGGTACGGGCAGTACTTC.

This chain joins TRBV6-1 and TRBJ2-7; D ambiguous. This CDR3 contains 14 residues. From germline, CDR1 is MNHNS and CDR2 SASEGT. V lost 6 bases and J 1 base, leaving 13 bases between the germline ends. CDR3 coding DNA: TGTGCCAGCAGGCCGCTCGGCGTGTCCTACGAGCAGTACTTC. This gives the protein CASRPLGVSYEQYF.

This clonotype was counted at least ten times. V and J are TRBV27 and TRBJ2-7; maybe TRBD2 (6 bases). Germline lookup yields CDR1 MNHEY and CDR2 SMNVEV (reference sequence). The germline V and J ends were trimmed by 2 bases and 3 bases, with 14 bases remaining between them. This CDR3 is built from 15 residues. The CDR3 sequence is CASSLNGMGGYEQYF. The CDR3 DNA is TGTGCCAGCAGTTTAAACGGGATGGGGGGCTACGAGCAGTACTTC.

This clonotype showed up many times. The chain is built from TRBV30 and TRBJ2-2, with a weak D call TRBD2 (5 bases). V gave up 0 bases and J gave up 6 bases, with 11 bases separating them. Germline assignment: CDR1 GTSNPN and CDR2 SVGIG (reference sequence). CDR3 size: 14 residues. The DNA for the CDR3 is TGTGCCTGGAGTGTAGGGCAGGAGGCCGGGGAGCTGTTTTTT. It encodes CAWSVGQEAGELFF.